These 12 T cell receptor beta chains came from one sample sequenced in a study of OX40 agonist ivuxolimab in advanced cancers. Libraries were prepared by immunoSEQ multiplex PCR; TCRdb keeps only in-frame clonotypes and omits some of them. The data hold about 62,000 clones, with around 79% observed a single time. This specimen consisted of CD4+ or CD8+ T cells sorted from blood, obtained in a trial of the OX40 agonist ivuxolimab. The receptors originated from an adult with an advanced solid tumor such as melanoma, head and neck, liver or kidney cancer.

The gene calls are TRBV7-2 and TRBJ2-5; tentatively, D is TRBD1 or TRBD2 (6 bases each). V was pared by 5 bases and J by 5 bases, with 18 bases between. CDR3 length equals 15 residues. Germline CDR1 reads SGHTA; CDR2 reads FQGNSA. CDR3 in amino acids: CASSRALGAGETQYF. CDR3 nucleotides: TGTGCCAGCAGCCGGGCTTTGGGGGCGGGGGAGACCCAGTACTTC.

This rearrangement joins TRBV28 to TRBJ1-4; unclear D gene. Trimming removed 2 bases from V and 3 bases from J, with 13 bases in between. Germline CDR1 reads MDHEN; CDR2 reads SYDVKM. The CDR3 contains 16 residues. The CDR3 coding sequence is TGTGCCAGCAGTTTAGTGGCCCAAAGGGCTAATGAAAAACTGTTTTTT. It codes for CASSLVAQRANEKLFF. The complete variable domain, with remaining parts taken from reference TRBV28 and TRBJ1-4, reads DVKVTQSSRYLVKRTGEKVFLECVQDMDHENMFWYRQDPGLGLRLIYFSYDVKMKEKGDIPEGYSVSREKKERFSLILESASTNQTSMYLCASSLVAQRANEKLFFGSGTQLSVL.

This chain connects TRBV14 to TRBJ1-3; D not certain. Germline CDR1 SGHDN, CDR2 FVKESK. The V and J ends lost 5 bases and 4 bases respectively, with 12 bases between them. CDR3 length: 14 amino acids. Here the CDR3 reads CASSVTRIGNTIYF. In nucleotides, the CDR3 is TGTGCCAGCAGCGTAACGCGGATCGGAAACACCATATATTTT.

The chain couples TRBV10-3 to TRBJ2-3; D is unclear. The germline V and J ends were trimmed by 4 bases and 2 bases, with 10 bases remaining between them. This CDR3 is 14 amino acids long. Germline lookup yields CDR1 ENHRY and CDR2 SYGVKD. CDR3 in DNA: TGTGCCATCAGTGTAACGGAATCCACAGATACGCAGTATTTT. Translation gives CAISVTESTDTQYF.

The CDR3 is CASPGGVPNTGELFF. The CDR3 coding sequence is TGTGCCAGCCCTGGGGGGGTACCAAACACCGGGGAGCTGTTTTTT. The rearrangement uses TRBV11-2 and TRBJ2-2, with 7 bases fitting TRBD2. The CDR3 consists of 15 residues. V shed 8 bases, J shed 2 bases, and the junction held 8 bases outside the gene matches. Germline assignment: CDR1 SGHAT and CDR2 FQNNGV.

Only one count was recorded for this clone. This sequence joins TRBV6-6 and TRBJ2-7; TRBD2 might be the D (5 bases). Trimming left V 10 bases short and J 4 bases short, with 17 bases between. CDR3 length: 13 residues. In germline, CDR1 is MNHNY, CDR2 SVGAGI (reference sequence). The CDR3 DNA follows: TGTGCCACTTCCGGGAACCCAGCATACGAGCAGTACTTC. It specifies CATSGNPAYEQYF.

This chain links TRBV7-9 with TRBJ2-7, with unresolved D. Germline V gene sequence: CDR1 SEHNR, CDR2 FQNEAQ (reference sequence). Trimming took 5 bases from V and 2 from J, leaving 10 bases between them. CDR3 length equals 13 residues. The CDR3 protein is CASSQDGAYEQYF. The CDR3 DNA is TGTGCCAGCAGCCAGGACGGAGCCTACGAGCAGTACTTC.

The rearrangement joins TRBV27 to TRBJ1-5, with D hard to call. Trimming shortened V by 0 bases and J by 7 bases, and 19 bases separated the two germline ends. This CDR3 region has 17 residues. Germline lookup yields CDR1 MNHEY and CDR2 SMNVEV (reference sequence). CDR3 nucleotide sequence: TGTGCCAGCAGTTTATCGCCCTGGAGGGCGGGCGACCAGCCCCAGCATTTT. Translating it yields CASSLSPWRAGDQPQHF.

The CDR3 spells CASSATGLTYEQYF. CDR3 sequence (DNA): TGTGCCAGCTCGGCGACAGGGCTCACCTACGAGCAGTACTTC. The rearrangement joins TRBV10-3 to TRBJ2-7; 7 nucleotides match TRBD1. CDR1 is ENHRY and CDR2 is SYGVKD in the germline V gene. CDR3 length equals 14 residues. V lost 10 bases and J lost 2; bases outside the gene matches: 11.

The genes are TRBV6-6 and TRBJ2-7; D might be TRBD1 (6 bases). The CDR3 sequence is 15 residues long. CDR1 MNHNY and CDR2 SVGAGI come from the germline V gene (reference sequence). V was clipped by 0 bases and J by 7 bases, with 16 bases between them. The chain's CDR3 is CASSYSGGRGGEQYF. The DNA of the CDR3 is TGTGCCAGCAGTTACTCTGGAGGTCGAGGGGGTGAGCAGTACTTC.

The chain is built from TRBV6-5 and TRBJ1-1; D may be TRBD1 (5 bases). The CDR3 spans 13 residues. From germline, CDR1 is MNHEY and CDR2 SVGAGI. Trimming stripped 6 bases from V and 4 bases from J, with 12 bases between. CDR3 sequence: CASRWDLSTEAFF. The DNA for the CDR3 is TGTGCCAGCAGATGGGACTTATCCACTGAAGCTTTCTTT.

CDR3 sequence reads: CASSQGQARNEAFF. The CDR3, as DNA: TGCGCCAGCAGCCAAGGACAGGCCCGCAATGAAGCTTTCTTT. This sequence joins TRBV4-3 and TRBJ1-1, with TRBD1 as a possible D gene (6 bases). This CDR3 has 14 residues. V was shortened by 1 base and J by 7 bases, with 13 bases between the two germline ends. The germline gives CDR1 LGHNA, CDR2 YSLEER.